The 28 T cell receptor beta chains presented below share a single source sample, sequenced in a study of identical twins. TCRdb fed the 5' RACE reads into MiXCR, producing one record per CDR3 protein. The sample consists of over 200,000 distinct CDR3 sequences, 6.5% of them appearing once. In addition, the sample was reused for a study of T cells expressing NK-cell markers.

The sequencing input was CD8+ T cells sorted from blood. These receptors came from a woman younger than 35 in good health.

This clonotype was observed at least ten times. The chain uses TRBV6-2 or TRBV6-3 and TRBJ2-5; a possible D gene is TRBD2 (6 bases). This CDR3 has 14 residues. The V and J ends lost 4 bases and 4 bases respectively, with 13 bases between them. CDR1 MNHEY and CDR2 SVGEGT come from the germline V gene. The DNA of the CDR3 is TGTGCCAGCAGTTCTGCTCCGGGACTAGAGACCCAGTACTTC. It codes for CASSSAPGLETQYF.

CDR3 nucleotide sequence: TGTGCCAGCAGTTCCCCTGCTAGCGGGAAATCGTTCTTC. It translates to CASSSPASGKSFF. V and J are TRBV27 and TRBJ2-1, with 9 bases lining up with TRBD2. The CDR3 extends over 13 amino acids. Unmatched junction bases numbered 10, after V lost 4 bases and J lost 15 bases. The V gene's germline CDR1 is MNHEY and CDR2 SMNVEV (reference sequence).

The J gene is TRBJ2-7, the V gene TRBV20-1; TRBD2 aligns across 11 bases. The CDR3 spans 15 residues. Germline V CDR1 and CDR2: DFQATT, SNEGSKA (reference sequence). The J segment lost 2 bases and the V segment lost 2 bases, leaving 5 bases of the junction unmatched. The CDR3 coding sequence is TGCAGTGCTAGATTCCTAGCGGGGGGCCCCTACGAGCAGTACTTC. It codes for CSARFLAGGPYEQYF.

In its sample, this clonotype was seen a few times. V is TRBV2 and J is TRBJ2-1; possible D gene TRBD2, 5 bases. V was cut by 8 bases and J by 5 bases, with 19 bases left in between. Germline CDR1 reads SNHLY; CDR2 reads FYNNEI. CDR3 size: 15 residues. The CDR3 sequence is CASSRPRRADNEQFF. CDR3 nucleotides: TGTGCCAGCTCCCGCCCCAGACGAGCGGACAATGAGCAGTTCTTC.

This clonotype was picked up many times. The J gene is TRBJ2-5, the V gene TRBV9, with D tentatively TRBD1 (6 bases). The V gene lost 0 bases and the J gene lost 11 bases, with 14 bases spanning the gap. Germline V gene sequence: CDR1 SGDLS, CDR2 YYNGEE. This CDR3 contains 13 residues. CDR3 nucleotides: TGTGCCAGCAGCGTAGATAGACAGGCCCAACAGTACTTC. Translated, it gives CASSVDRQAQQYF.

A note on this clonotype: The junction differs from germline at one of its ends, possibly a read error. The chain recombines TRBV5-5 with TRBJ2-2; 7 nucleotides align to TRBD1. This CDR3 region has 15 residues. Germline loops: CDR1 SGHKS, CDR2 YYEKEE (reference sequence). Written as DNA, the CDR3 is TGTGCCAGCAGCTTCTTACAGGGGAACGCCGGGGAGCTGTTTTTT. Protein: CASSFLQGNAGELFF.

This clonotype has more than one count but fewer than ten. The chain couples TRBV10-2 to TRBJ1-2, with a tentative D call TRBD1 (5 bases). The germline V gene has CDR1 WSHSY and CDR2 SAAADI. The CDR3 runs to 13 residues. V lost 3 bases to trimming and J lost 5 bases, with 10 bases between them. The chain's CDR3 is CASSDGGWYGYTF. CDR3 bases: TGCGCCAGCAGTGACGGGGGGTGGTATGGCTACACCTTC.

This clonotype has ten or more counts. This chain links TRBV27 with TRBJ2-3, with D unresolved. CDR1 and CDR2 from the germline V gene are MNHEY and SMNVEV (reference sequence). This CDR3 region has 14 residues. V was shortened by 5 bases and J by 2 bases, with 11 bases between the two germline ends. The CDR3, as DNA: TGTGCCAGCAGTCCTGACCCCATCACAGATACGCAGTATTTT. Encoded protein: CASSPDPITDTQYF.

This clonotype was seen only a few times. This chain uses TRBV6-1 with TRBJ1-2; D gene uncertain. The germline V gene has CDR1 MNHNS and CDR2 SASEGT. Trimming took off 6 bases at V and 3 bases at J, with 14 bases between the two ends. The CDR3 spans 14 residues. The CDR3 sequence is CASSHPWGDYGYTF. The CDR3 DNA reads TGTGCCAGCAGCCACCCTTGGGGAGACTATGGCTACACCTTC.

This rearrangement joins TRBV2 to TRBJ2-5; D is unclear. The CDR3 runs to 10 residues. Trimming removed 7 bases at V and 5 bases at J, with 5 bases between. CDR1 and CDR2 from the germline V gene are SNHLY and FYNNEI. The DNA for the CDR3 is TGTGCCAGCACATCGGAGACCCAGTACTTC. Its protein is CASTSETQYF.

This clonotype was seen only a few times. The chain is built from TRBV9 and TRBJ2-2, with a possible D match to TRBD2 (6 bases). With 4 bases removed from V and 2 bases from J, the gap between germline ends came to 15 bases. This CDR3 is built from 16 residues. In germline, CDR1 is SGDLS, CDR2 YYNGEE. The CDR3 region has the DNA TGTGCCAGCAGCTCGACGAGGGGACTTAACACCGGGGAGCTGTTTTTT. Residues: CASSSTRGLNTGELFF.

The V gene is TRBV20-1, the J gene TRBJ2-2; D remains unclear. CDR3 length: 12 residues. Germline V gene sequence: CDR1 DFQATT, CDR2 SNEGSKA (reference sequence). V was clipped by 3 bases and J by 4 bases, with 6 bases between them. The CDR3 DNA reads TGCAGTGCTAGCCTGCCCACCGGGGAGCTGTTTTTT. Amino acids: CSASLPTGELFF.

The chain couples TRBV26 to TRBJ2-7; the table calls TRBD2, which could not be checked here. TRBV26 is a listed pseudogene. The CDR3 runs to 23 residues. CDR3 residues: CASSSQGLELGIGLALGGYEQYF. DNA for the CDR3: TGTGCCAGCAGTTCTCAAGGACTAGAGTTAGGTATTGGCCTGGCGCTGGGTGGTTACGAGCAGTACTTC.

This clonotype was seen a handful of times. The CDR3 DNA reads TGTGCCAGCAGCGAGGGGGACCTAGAGACCCAGTACTTC. It specifies CASSEGDLETQYF. The chain links TRBV9 to TRBJ2-5, with a tentative D call TRBD1 (6 bases). The V and J ends lost 3 bases and 4 bases respectively, with 10 bases between them. The germline V gene has CDR1 SGDLS and CDR2 YYNGEE. The CDR3 totals 13 residues.

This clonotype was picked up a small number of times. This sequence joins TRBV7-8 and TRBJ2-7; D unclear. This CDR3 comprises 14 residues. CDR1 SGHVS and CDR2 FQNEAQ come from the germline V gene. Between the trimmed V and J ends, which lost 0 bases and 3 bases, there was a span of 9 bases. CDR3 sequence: CASSLASGLYEQYF. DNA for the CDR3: TGTGCCAGCAGCTTAGCCTCGGGCCTCTACGAGCAGTACTTC.

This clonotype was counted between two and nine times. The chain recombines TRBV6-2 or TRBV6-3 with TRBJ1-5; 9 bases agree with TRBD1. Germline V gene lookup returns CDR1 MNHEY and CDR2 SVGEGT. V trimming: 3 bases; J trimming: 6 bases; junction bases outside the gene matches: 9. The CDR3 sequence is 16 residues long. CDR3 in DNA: TGTGCCAGCAGTTATCTCGGACAGGGGCCGGGTCAGCCCCAGCATTTT. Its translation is CASSYLGQGPGQPQHF.

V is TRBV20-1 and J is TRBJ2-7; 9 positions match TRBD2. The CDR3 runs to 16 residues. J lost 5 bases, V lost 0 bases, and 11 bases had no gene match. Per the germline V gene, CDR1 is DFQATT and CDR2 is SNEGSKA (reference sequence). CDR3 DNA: TGCAGTGCTAGAGATAGGTATAGCGGGAGTTTCCACGAGCAGTACTTC. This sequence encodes CSARDRYSGSFHEQYF.

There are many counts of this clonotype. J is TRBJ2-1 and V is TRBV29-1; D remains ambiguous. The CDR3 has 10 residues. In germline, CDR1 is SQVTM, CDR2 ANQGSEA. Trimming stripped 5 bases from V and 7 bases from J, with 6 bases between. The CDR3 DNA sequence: TGCAGCGTTCGAACGAATGAGCAGTTCTTC. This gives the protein CSVRTNEQFF.

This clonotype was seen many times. CDR3 DNA sequence: TGCGCCAGCAGTGACTCATTCTACGAGCAGTACTTC. Protein sequence: CASSDSFYEQYF. The chain carries TRBV10-2 and TRBJ2-7, with unresolved D. V was pared by 3 bases and J by 3 bases, with 6 bases between. This CDR3 contains 12 residues. CDR1 is WSHSY, CDR2 SAAADI, per germline.

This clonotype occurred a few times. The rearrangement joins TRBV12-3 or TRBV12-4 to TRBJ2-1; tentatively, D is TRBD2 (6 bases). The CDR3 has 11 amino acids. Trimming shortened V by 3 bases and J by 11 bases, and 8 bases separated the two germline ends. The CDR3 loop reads CASSLGLQQFF. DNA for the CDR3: TGTGCCAGCAGTTTGGGACTTCAGCAGTTCTTC.

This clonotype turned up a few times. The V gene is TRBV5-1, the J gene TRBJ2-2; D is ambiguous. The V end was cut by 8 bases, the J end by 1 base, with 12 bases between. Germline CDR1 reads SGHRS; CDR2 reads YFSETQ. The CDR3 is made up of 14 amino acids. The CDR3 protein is CASQHSVNTGELFF. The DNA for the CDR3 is TGCGCCAGTCAGCATTCGGTGAACACCGGGGAGCTGTTTTTT.

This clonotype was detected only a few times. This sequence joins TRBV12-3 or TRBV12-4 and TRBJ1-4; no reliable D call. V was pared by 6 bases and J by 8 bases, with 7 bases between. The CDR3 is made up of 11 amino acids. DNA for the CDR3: TGTGCCAGCAGAGCTTCCGAAAAACTGTTTTTT. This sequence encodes CASRASEKLFF.

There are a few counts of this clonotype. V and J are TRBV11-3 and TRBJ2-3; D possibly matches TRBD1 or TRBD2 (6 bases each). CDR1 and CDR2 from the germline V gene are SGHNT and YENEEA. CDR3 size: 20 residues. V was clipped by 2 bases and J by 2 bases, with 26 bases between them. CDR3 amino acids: CASSLNRGQGILGHTDTQYF. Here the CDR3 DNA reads TGTGCCAGCAGCTTAAATCGGGGGCAGGGGATATTGGGACACACAGATACGCAGTATTTT.

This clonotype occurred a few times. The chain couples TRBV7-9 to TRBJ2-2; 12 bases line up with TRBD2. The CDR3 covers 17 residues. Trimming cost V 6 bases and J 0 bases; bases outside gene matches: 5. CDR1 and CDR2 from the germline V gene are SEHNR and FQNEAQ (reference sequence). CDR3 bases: TGTGCCAGCAGTCTGACTAGCGGGGGTGCGAACACCGGGGAGCTGTTTTTT. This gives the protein CASSLTSGGANTGELFF.

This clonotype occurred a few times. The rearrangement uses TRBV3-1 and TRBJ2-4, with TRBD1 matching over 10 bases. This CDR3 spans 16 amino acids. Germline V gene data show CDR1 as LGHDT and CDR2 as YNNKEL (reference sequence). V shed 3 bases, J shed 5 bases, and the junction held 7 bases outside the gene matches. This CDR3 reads CASSHLTTGGENIQYF. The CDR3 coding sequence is TGTGCCAGCAGCCACCTTACGACAGGGGGCGAAAACATTCAGTACTTC.

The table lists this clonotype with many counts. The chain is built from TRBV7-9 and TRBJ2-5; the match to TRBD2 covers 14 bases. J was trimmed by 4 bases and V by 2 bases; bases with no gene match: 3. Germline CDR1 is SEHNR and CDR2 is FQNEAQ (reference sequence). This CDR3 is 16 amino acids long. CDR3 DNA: TGTGCCAGCAGCTTATCTGGACTAGCGGGAGGAGAGACCCAGTACTTC. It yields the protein CASSLSGLAGGETQYF. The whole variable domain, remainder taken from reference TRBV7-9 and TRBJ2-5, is DTGVSQNPRHKITKRGQNVTFRCDPISEHNRLYWYRQTLGQGPEFLTYFQNEAQLEKSRLLSDRFSAERPKGSFSTLEIQRTEQGDSAMYLCASSLSGLAGGETQYFGPGTRLLVL.

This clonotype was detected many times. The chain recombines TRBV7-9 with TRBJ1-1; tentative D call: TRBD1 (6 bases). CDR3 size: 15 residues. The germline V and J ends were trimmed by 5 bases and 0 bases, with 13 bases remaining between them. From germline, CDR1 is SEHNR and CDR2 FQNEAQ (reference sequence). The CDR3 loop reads CASSLRAGVNTEAFF. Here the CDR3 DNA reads TGTGCCAGCAGCCTTCGCGCAGGGGTGAACACTGAAGCTTTCTTT.

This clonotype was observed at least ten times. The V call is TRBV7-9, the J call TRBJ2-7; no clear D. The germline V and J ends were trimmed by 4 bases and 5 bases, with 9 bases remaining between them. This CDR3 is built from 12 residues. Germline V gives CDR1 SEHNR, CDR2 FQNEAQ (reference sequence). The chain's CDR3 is CASSSDGDEQYF. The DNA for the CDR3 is TGTGCCAGCAGCTCGGACGGCGACGAGCAGTACTTC.